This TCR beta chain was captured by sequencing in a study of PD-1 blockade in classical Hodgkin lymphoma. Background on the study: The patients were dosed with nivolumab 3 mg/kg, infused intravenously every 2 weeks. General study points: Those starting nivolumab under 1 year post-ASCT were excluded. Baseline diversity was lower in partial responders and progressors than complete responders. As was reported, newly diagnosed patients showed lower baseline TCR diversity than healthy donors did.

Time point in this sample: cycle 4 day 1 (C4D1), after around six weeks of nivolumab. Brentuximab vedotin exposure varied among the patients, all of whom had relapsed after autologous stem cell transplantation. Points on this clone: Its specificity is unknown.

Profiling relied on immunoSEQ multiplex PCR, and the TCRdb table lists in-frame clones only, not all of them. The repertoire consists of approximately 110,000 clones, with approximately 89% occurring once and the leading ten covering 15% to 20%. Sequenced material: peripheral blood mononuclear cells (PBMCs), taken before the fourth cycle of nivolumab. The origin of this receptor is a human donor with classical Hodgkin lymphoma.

The CDR3 DNA follows: TGTGCCAGCAGCCCATTGGAGTCTCGTGGCTACACCTTC. Residues: CASSPLESRGYTF. V usage is TRBV5-6 and J usage is TRBJ1-2; D uncertain. Germline V lookup: CDR1 SGHDT, CDR2 YYEEEE. This CDR3 has 13 amino acids. Trimming removed 4 bases at V and 7 bases at J, with 14 bases between. Complete variable domain (other parts from reference TRBV5-6 and TRBJ1-2): DAGVTQSPTHLIKTRGQQVTLRCSPKSGHDTVSWYQQALGQGPQFIFQYYEEEERQRGNFPDRFSGHQFPNYSSELNVNALLLGDSALYLCASSPLESRGYTFGSGTRLTVV.